The clone carrying this T cell receptor beta chain was counted at least ten times. Its cognate antigen is unknown. Germline assignment: CDR1 ENHRY and CDR2 SYGVKD. The CDR3 consists of 13 residues. V lost 11 bases and J 2 bases, leaving 15 bases between the germline ends. The data were obtained in a study of early T cells in non-severe SARS-CoV-2 infection. On the study more broadly: The input, bulk RNA from unsorted whole blood, was sequenced, and chains were unpaired. Study conclusions and caveats: VDJdb-based annotation leaned toward anti-spike CD8 responses and missed private and CD4 specificities.

Tagging with unique molecular identifiers was applied to individual cDNA molecules. TCRdb reprocessed the 5' RACE reads with MiXCR, giving one entry per CDR3 protein. The repertoire holds under 50,000 distinct CDR3 sequences, with roughly 4% as singletons. This receptor was identified in an adult who was a healthcare worker with PCR-confirmed SARS-CoV-2 infection or an uninfected control (not recorded which). Sequencing input: whole blood. The V gene is TRBV10-3, the J gene TRBJ1-2; D gene ambiguous. CDR3 nucleotide sequence: TGTGCCGCCAGTGGGGTGATGAACTATGGCTACACCTTC. Its translation: CAASGVMNYGYTF.